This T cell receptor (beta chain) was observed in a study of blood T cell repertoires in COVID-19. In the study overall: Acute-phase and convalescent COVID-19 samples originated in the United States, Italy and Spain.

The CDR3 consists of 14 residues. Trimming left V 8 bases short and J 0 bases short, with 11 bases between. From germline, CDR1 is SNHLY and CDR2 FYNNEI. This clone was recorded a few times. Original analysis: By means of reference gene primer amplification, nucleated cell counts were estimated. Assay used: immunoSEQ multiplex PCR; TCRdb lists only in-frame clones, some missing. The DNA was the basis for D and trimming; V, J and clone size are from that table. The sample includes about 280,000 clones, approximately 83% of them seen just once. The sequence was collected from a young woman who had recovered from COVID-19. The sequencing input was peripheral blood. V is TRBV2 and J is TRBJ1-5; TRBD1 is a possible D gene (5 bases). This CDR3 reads CASGRGSSNQPQHF. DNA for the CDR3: TGTGCCAGCGGTAGGGGAAGTAGCAATCAGCCCCAGCATTTT.